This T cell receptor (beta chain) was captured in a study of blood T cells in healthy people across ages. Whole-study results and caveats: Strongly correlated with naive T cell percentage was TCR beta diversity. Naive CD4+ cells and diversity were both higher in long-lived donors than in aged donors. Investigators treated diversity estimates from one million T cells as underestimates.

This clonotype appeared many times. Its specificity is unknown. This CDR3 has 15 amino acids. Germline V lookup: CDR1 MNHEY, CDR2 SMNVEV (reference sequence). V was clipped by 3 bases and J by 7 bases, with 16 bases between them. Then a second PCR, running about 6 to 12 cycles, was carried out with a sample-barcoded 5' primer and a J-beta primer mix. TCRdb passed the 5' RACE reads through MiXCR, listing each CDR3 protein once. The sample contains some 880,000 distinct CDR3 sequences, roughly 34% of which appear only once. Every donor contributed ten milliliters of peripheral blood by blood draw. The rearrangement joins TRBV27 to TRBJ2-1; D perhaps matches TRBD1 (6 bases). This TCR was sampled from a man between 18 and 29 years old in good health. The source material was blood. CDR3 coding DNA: TGTGCCAGCAGTTTCAATCCGGGACAATCGAATGAGCAGTTCTTC. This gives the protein CASSFNPGQSNEQFF.